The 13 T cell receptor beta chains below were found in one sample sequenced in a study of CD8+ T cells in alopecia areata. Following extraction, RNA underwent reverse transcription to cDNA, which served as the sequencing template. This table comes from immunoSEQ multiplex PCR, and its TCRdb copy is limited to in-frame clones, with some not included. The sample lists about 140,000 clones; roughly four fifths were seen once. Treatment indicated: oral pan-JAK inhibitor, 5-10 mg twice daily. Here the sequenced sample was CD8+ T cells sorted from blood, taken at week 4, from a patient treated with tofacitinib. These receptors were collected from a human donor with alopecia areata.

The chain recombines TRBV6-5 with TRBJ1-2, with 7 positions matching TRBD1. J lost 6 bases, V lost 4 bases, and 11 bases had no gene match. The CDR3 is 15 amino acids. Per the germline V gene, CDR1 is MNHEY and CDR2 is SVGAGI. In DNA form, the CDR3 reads TGTGCCAGCAGTTCGATTCAACAGGGGTTCAATGGCTACACCTTC. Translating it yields CASSSIQQGFNGYTF.

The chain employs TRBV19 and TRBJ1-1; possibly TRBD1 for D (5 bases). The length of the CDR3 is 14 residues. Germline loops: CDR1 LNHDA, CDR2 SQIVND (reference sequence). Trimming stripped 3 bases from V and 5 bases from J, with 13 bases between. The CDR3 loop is CASSMDGGWTEAFF. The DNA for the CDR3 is TGTGCCAGTAGTATGGATGGGGGATGGACTGAAGCTTTCTTT.

CDR3: CASSHRAVGEKLFF. The CDR3 nucleotides read TGTGCCAGCAGCCATCGGGCCGTCGGTGAAAAACTGTTTTTT. The V call is TRBV14, the J call TRBJ1-4; D is unclear. The CDR3 sequence is 14 residues long. Between the trimmed V and J ends, which lost 3 bases and 7 bases, there was a span of 12 bases. In germline, CDR1 is SGHDN, CDR2 FVKESK.

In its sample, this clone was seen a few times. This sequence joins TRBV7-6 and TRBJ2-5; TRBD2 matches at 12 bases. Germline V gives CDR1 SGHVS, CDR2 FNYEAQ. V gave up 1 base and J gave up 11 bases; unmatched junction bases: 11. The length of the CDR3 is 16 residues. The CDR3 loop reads CASSLEGLAGLGTQYF. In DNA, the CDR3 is TGTGCCAGCAGCTTAGAAGGACTAGCGGGACTAGGTACACAGTACTTC. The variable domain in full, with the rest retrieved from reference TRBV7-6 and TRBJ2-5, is GAGVSQSPRYKVTKRGQDVALRCDPISGHVSLYWYRQALGQGPEFLTYFNYEAQQDKSGLPNDRFSAERPEGSISTLTIQRTEQRDSAMYRCASSLEGLAGLGTQYFGPGTRLLVL.

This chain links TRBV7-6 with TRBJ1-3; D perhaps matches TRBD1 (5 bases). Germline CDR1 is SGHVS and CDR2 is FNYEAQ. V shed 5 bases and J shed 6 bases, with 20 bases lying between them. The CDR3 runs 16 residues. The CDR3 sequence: CASSAGFAGALNTIYF. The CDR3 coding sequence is TGTGCCAGCAGCGCGGGCTTCGCTGGGGCTCTAAACACCATATATTTT. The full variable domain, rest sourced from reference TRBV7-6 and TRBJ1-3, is GAGVSQSPRYKVTKRGQDVALRCDPISGHVSLYWYRQALGQGPEFLTYFNYEAQQDKSGLPNDRFSAERPEGSISTLTIQRTEQRDSAMYRCASSAGFAGALNTIYFGEGSWLTVV.

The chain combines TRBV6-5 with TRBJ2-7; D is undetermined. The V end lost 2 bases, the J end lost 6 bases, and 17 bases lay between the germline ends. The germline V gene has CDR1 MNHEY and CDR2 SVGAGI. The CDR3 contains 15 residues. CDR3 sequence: CASSYDSDGIFEQYF. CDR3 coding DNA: TGTGCCAGCAGTTACGATTCCGACGGAATCTTCGAGCAGTACTTC.

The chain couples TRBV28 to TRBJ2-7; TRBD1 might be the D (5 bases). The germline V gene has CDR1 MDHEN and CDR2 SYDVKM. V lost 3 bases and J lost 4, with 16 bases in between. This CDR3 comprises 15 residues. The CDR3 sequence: CASSFVPGKSYEQYF. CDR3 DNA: TGTGCCAGCAGTTTCGTACCAGGGAAGTCTTACGAGCAGTACTTC.

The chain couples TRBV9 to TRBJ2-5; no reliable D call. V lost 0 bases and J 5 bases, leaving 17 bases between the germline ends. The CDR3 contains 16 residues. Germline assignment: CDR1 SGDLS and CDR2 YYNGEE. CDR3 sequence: CASSVATYSLGETQYF. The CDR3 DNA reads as TGTGCCAGCAGCGTAGCTACTTACTCTTTAGGGGAGACCCAGTACTTC.

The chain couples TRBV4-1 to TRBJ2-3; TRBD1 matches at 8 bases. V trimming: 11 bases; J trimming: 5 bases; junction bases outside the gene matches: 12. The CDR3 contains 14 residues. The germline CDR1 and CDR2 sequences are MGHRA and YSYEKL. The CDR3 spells CAVAPGGAIDTQYF. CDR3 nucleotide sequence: TGCGCCGTGGCCCCAGGGGGCGCGATAGATACGCAGTATTTT.

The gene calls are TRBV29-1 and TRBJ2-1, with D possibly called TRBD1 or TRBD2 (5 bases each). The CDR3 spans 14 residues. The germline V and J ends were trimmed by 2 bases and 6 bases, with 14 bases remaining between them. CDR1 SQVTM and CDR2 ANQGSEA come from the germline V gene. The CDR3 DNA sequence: TGCAGCGTTGAACCCGCGGGCAGGGTCAATGAGCAGTTCTTC. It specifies CSVEPAGRVNEQFF.

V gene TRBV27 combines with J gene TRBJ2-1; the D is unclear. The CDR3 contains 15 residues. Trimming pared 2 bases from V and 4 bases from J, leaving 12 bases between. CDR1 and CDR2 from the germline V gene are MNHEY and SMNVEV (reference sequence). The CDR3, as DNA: TGTGCCAGCAGTTTAGCCGGTCCGCCTTACAATGAGCAGTTCTTC. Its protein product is CASSLAGPPYNEQFF.

CDR3 loop: CASSQVVNRAGESTDTQYF. The DNA of the CDR3 is TGCGCCAGCAGCCAAGTGGTCAATCGGGCAGGCGAAAGCACAGATACGCAGTATTTT. The chain couples TRBV4-3 to TRBJ2-3; no clear D. The germline V gene has CDR1 LGHNA and CDR2 YSLEER. The CDR3 runs to 19 residues. Trimming left V 1 base short and J 0 bases short, with 20 bases between.

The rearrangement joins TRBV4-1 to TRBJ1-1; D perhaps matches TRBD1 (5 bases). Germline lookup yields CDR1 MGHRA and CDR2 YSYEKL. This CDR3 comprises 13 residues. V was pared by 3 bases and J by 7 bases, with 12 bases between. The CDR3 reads CASSHLTGNEAFF. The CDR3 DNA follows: TGCGCCAGCAGCCACTTAACAGGAAATGAAGCTTTCTTT.